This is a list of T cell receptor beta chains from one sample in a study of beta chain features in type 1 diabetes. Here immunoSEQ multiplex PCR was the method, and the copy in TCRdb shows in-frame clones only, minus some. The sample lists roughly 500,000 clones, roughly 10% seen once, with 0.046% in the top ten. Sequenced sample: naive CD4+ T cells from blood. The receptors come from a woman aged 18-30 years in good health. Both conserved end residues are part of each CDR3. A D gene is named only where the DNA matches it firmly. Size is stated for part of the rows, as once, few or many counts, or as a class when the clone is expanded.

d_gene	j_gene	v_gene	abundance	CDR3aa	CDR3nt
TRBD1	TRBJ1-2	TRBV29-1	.	CSVEVARGRIGGYTF	TGCAGCGTTGAAGTGGCCAGGGGGCGTATCGGTGGCTACACCTTC
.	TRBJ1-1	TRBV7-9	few	CASSHKTSQQGGSTEAFF	TGTGCCAGCAGCCATAAAACCTCCCAACAGGGAGGAAGCACTGAAGCTTTCTTT
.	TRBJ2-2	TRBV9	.	CASSVPPGPDTGELFF	TGTGCCAGCAGCGTCCCACCTGGGCCTGACACCGGGGAGCTGTTTTTT
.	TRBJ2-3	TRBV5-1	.	CASSLEGGSDTQYF	TGCGCCAGCAGCTTGGAGGGTGGGTCAGATACGCAGTATTTT
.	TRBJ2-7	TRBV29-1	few	CSVEVQGLYEQYF	TGCAGCGTTGAGGTTCAGGGGTTGTACGAGCAGTACTTC
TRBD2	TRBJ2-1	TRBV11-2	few	CASSLAGGLAGANEQFF	TGTGCCAGCAGCTTAGCGGGGGGACTAGCGGGAGCCAATGAGCAGTTCTTC
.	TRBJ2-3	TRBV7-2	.	CASSLRGWDTQYF	TGTGCCAGCAGCTTGCGGGGCTGGGATACGCAGTATTTT
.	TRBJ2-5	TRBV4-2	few	CASSQEGAAETQYF	TGTGCCAGCAGCCAAGAGGGAGCGGCAGAGACCCAGTACTTC
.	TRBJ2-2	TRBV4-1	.	CASSPSPGATGELFF	TGCGCCAGCAGCCCCTCCCCTGGGGCCACCGGGGAGCTGTTTTTT
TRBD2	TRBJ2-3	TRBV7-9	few	CASSTGTSGRDTQYF	TGTGCCAGCAGCACCGGGACTTCCGGGAGGGATACGCAGTATTTT
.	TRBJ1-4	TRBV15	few	CATSLGRLNEKLFF	TGTGCCACCAGCCTCGGGAGGCTTAATGAAAAACTGTTTTTT
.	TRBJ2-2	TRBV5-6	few	CASSSRVLNTGELFF	TGTGCCAGCAGCTCACGGGTTCTCAACACCGGGGAGCTGTTTTTT
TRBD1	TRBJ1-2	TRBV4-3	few	CASSTGENYGYTF	TGCGCCAGCAGTACAGGGGAGAACTATGGCTACACCTTC
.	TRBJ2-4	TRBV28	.	CASSETFPGPFVGVTKNIQYF	TGTGCCAGCAGTGAAACATTTCCGGGACCCTTTGTTGGAGTAACCAAAAACATTCAGTACTTC
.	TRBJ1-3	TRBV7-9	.	CASSLMRGSGNTIYF	TGTGCCAGCAGCTTAATGAGGGGCTCTGGAAACACCATATATTTT
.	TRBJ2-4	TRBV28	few	CASTPGQQLAKNIQYF	TGTGCCAGCACCCCAGGACAGCAACTAGCCAAAAACATTCAGTACTTC
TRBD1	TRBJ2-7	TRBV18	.	CASSLPNNGTGLYEQYF	TGTGCCAGCTCACTACCGAATAACGGGACAGGGTTATACGAGCAGTACTTC
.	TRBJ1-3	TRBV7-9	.	CASSLFPESGNTIYF	TGTGCCAGCAGCTTATTCCCGGAAAGTGGAAACACCATATATTTT
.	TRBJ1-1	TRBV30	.	CAWKLGTEAFF	TGTGCCTGGAAGTTAGGCACTGAAGCTTTCTTT
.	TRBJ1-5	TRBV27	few	CASSLSGLTGEEPQHF	TGTGCCAGCAGTTTAAGTGGGTTGACCGGAGAAGAGCCCCAGCATTTT
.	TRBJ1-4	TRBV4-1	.	CASSHGQINEKLFF	TGCGCCAGCAGCCACGGACAGATTAATGAAAAACTGTTTTTT
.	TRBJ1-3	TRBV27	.	CASSRGGAGNTIYF	TGTGCCAGCAGTAGGGGCGGCGCTGGAAACACCATATATTTT
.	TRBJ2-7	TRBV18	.	CASSQSRQGSYEQYF	TGTGCCAGCTCACAATCCCGCCAAGGGTCCTACGAGCAGTACTTC
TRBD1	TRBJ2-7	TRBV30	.	CAWSHGGQGENEQYF	TGTGCCTGGAGTCATGGGGGACAGGGGGAGAACGAGCAGTACTTC
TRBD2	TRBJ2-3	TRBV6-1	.	CASSEAGGRISTDTQYF	TGTGCCAGCAGTGAAGCCGGCGGGAGGATTAGCACAGATACGCAGTATTTT
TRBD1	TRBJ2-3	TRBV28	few	CASTRSRTGRSTDTQYF	TGTGCCAGCACCCGGAGCCGGACAGGCCGAAGCACAGATACGCAGTATTTT
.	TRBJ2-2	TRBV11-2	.	CASSFGPGELFF	TGTGCCAGCAGCTTTGGCCCCGGGGAGCTGTTTTTT
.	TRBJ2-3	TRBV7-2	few	CASRVSSTDTQYF	TGTGCCAGCAGGGTTTCTAGCACAGATACGCAGTATTTT
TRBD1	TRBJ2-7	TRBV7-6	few	CASRGGGRTGEYEQYF	TGTGCCAGCCGAGGAGGAGGTAGGACAGGGGAATACGAGCAGTACTTC
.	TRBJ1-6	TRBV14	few	CASSQAPNSPLHF	TGTGCCAGCAGCCAAGCCCCGAATTCACCCCTCCACTTT
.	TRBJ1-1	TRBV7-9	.	CASSLRFEAFF	TGTGCCAGCAGCTTGCGATTCGAAGCTTTCTTT
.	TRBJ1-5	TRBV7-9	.	CASSRQTQPQHF	TGTGCCAGCAGCCGTCAAACTCAGCCCCAGCATTTT
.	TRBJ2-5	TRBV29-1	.	CSVEWQGVSETQYF	TGCAGCGTTGAGTGGCAGGGAGTTAGCGAGACCCAGTACTTC
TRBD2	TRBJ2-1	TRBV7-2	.	CASSPFGPGTSGYNEQFF	TGTGCCAGCAGCCCGTTTGGCCCTGGGACTAGCGGCTACAATGAGCAGTTCTTC
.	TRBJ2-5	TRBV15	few	CATSTMETQYF	TGTGCCACCAGCACGATGGAGACCCAGTACTTC
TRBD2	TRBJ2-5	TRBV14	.	CASSQRGLAEETQYF	TGTGCCAGCAGCCAAAGAGGACTAGCGGAAGAGACCCAGTACTTC
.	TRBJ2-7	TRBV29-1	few	CSVGGPYYEQYF	TGCAGCGTTGGGGGACCGTACTACGAGCAGTACTTC
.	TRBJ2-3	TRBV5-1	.	CASSLVGPLSTDTQYF	TGCGCCAGCAGCTTGGTCGGCCCTCTTAGCACAGATACGCAGTATTTT
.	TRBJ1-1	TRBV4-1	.	CASSQVSALRNTEAFF	TGCGCCAGCAGCCAAGTTTCGGCCCTGAGAAACACTGAAGCTTTCTTT
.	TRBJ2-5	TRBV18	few	CASSPQGWETQYF	TGTGCCAGCTCACCACAGGGTTGGGAGACCCAGTACTTC
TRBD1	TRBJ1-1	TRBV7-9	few	CASSLGGQTNTEAFF	TGTGCCAGCAGCTTAGGGGGACAGACGAACACTGAAGCTTTCTTT
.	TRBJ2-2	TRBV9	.	CASSVHSSTTGELFF	TGTGCCAGCAGCGTCCACAGCAGCACCACCGGGGAGCTGTTTTTT
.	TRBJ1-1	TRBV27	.	CASSPPGTEAFF	TGTGCCAGCAGCCCCCCAGGGACTGAAGCTTTCTTT
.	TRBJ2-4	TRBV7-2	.	CASSFRQPNIQYF	TGTGCCAGCAGCTTCCGGCAGCCAAACATTCAGTACTTC
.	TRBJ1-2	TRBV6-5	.	CASSEVESSHTF	TGTGCCAGCAGTGAAGTTGAGAGTAGTCACACCTTC
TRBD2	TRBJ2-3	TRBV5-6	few	CASSKYGLAGKTDTQYF	TGTGCCAGCAGCAAGTATGGACTAGCGGGAAAGACAGATACGCAGTATTTT
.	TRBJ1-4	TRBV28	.	CASTVTFNEKLFF	TGTGCCAGCACCGTAACTTTTAATGAAAAACTGTTTTTT
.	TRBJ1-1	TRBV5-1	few	CASSFEGYTEAFF	TGCGCCAGCAGCTTTGAGGGGTACACTGAAGCTTTCTTT
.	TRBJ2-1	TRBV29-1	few	CSVQHWGRPHEQFF	TGCAGCGTTCAGCACTGGGGCCGTCCTCATGAGCAGTTCTTC
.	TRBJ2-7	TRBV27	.	CASSLVGGAYEQYF	TGTGCCAGCAGTTTAGTAGGGGGAGCCTACGAGCAGTACTTC
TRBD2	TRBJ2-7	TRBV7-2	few	CASSLRGLAGGSNEQYF	TGTGCCAGCAGCTTACGAGGACTAGCGGGAGGTTCGAACGAGCAGTACTTC
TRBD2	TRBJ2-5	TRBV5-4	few	CASSWTGTSGKETQYF	TGTGCCAGCAGCTGGACCGGGACTAGCGGGAAAGAGACCCAGTACTTC